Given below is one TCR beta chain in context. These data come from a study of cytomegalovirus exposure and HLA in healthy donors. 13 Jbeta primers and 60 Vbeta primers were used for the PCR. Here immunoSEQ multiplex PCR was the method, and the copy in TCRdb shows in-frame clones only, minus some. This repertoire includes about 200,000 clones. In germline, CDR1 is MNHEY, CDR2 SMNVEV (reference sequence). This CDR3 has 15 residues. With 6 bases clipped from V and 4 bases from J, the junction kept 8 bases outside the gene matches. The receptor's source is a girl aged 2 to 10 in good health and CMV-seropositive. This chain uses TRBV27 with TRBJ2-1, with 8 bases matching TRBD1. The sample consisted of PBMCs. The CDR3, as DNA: TGTGCCAGCAGCCCTCCCGGGACAGGTTACAATGAGCAGTTCTTC. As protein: CASSPPGTGYNEQFF.